A selection of T cell receptor beta chains follows, all from one sample in a study of OX40 agonist ivuxolimab in advanced cancers. Generated by immunoSEQ multiplex PCR, the TCRdb table keeps only in-frame clones and is missing some. The table has some 79,000 clones, over 75% seen once. The sample was CD4+ or CD8+ T cells sorted from blood, taken in a trial of the OX40 agonist ivuxolimab. The receptors stem from an adult with an advanced solid tumor such as melanoma, head and neck, liver or kidney cancer. The CDR3 runs from the conserved cysteine through the conserved F or W. A D gene is named only where the DNA matches it firmly. Clone size is not always given. Where it is, it says once, few, many or a class for expanded clones.

.,.,TRBV19,TRBJ2-2,14,TGTGCCAGTAGTATTCTTTCGAACACCGGGGAGCTGTTTTTT,CASSILSNTGELFF
.,TRBD2,TRBV7-2,TRBJ2-2,16,TGTGCCAGCAGCTGGACCCTTGAGCGGGGTACCGGGGAGCTGTTTTTT,CASSWTLERGTGELFF
.,TRBD1,TRBV29-1,TRBJ1-5,12,TGCAGCGTAGTGACAGGGAATCAGCCCCAGCATTTT,CSVVTGNQPQHF
.,.,TRBV5-4,TRBJ1-1,14,TGTGCCAGCAGCCCCGACCGTCCGTTGTCTGAAGCTTTCTTT,CASSPDRPLSEAFF
.,TRBD2,TRBV27,TRBJ2-5,15,TGTGCCAGCGGAAGAGGACTAGCGGGAGAAGAGACCCAGTACTTC,CASGRGLAGEETQYF
.,.,TRBV5-1,TRBJ2-5,12,TGCGCCAGCAGCCCCGACCAAGAGACCCAGTACTTC,CASSPDQETQYF
once,TRBD1,TRBV28,TRBJ2-7,15,TGTGCCAGCAGTAGTACAGGGGGATTCACCTACGAGCAGTACTTC,CASSSTGGFTYEQYF
.,TRBD1,TRBV28,TRBJ1-5,13,TGTGCCAGCAGTTTAGGACAGGGACAGCCCCAGCATTTT,CASSLGQGQPQHF
.,TRBD2,TRBV28,TRBJ2-7,19,TGTGCCAGCACCCGTTCGACATGGACTAGCGGGGCGCGAGCCTACGAGCAGTACTTC,CASTRSTWTSGARAYEQYF
.,.,TRBV28,TRBJ2-7,12,TGTGCCAGCAGCCCCTGGGGGGAGAAGCAGTACTTC,CASSPWGEKQYF
.,.,TRBV7-9,TRBJ2-2,14,TGTGCCAGCAGCTTAACCGCGAACACCGGGGAGCTGTTTTTT,CASSLTANTGELFF
.,.,TRBV19,TRBJ2-1,16,TGTGCCAGTAGCCAGAGGGGGGGGTCGGGTAATAATGAGCAGTTCTTC,CASSQRGGSGNNEQFF
.,.,TRBV5-8,TRBJ2-7,12,TGTGCCAGCAGCCGGGGCCAATACGAGCAGTACTTC,CASSRGQYEQYF
.,TRBD2,TRBV5-1,TRBJ2-1,16,TGCGCCAGCAGCCAAGCTAGCGGGACCCGGTACAATGAGCAGTTCTTC,CASSQASGTRYNEQFF
.,.,TRBV5-6,TRBJ2-7,13,TGTGCCAGCAGCTTTCAGATAGCCTACGAGCAGTACTTC,CASSFQIAYEQYF
.,.,TRBV29-1,TRBJ2-4,12,TGCAGCGTTAGTTTTATTGCGAACATTCAGTACTTC,CSVSFIANIQYF
.,.,TRBV5-1,TRBJ2-7,14,TGCGCCAGCTCGGTGGCAGGGGATTCCTACGAGCAGTACTTC,CASSVAGDSYEQYF
.,TRBD2,TRBV27,TRBJ2-5,15,TGTGCCAGCAGTCCACTAGCGGGAGGGCCTGAGACCCAGTACTTC,CASSPLAGGPETQYF
.,TRBD2,TRBV4-2,TRBJ2-3,16,TGTGCCAGCAGCCAAGATGTGACTAGCGGGAGGAATACGCAGTATTTT,CASSQDVTSGRNTQYF
.,.,TRBV2,TRBJ1-3,15,TGTGCCAGCAGTCTGACGGGGGTCCCCGGAAACACCATATATTTT,CASSLTGVPGNTIYF
.,TRBD1,TRBV11-3,TRBJ2-1,13,TGTGCCACCGAGGGACAGGGGTCCAATGAGCAGTTCTTC,CATEGQGSNEQFF
.,.,TRBV5-1,TRBJ2-1,14,TGCGCCAGCAGCTTGATACTAGAGGGCAATGAGCAGTTCTTC,CASSLILEGNEQFF